Below, 17 T cell receptor beta chains from the same sample are listed, as sequenced in a study of human T cells and chemical hapten exposure. Specified time point: patch test 2, 6 weeks after DPC sensitization. Specified treatment: therapeutic diphenylcyclopropenone sensitization with weekly scalp DPC. MiXCR was run by TCRdb on the RACE reads, yielding one entry per CDR3 protein. This repertoire shows some 71,000 distinct CDR3 sequences, approximately 10% found once; its top ten account for around 7%. Here the sequenced sample was whole blood, taken in connection with sensitization to the hapten diphenylcyclopropenone (DPC). These TCRs come from a woman in her fifties or sixties with alopecia areata. Some clones in this sample may be carry-over from other donors' samples.

This clonotype appeared many times. The chain combines TRBV7-3 with TRBJ2-3; possible D gene TRBD2, 5 bases. This CDR3 is built from 16 residues. CDR1 and CDR2 (germline): SGHTA, FQGTGA. V lost 3 bases, J lost 2 bases, and 15 bases lay in between. CDR3 in amino acids: CASSFYGGGATDTQYF. The CDR3, as DNA: TGTGCCAGCAGCTTCTATGGAGGTGGTGCCACAGATACGCAGTATTTT.

This clonotype has only a few counts. DNA of the CDR3: TGTGCCAGCAGCTTAGTCGGGGGCGAAAATCCCTACGAGCAGTACTTC. Translated, it gives CASSLVGGENPYEQYF. The chain is built from TRBV7-2 and TRBJ2-7, with D perhaps given as TRBD1 or TRBD2 (6 bases each). Trimming removed 1 base at V and 2 bases at J, with 15 bases between. The CDR3 totals 16 residues. CDR1 and CDR2 (germline): SGHTA, FQGNSA.

This clonotype has only a few counts. The chain employs TRBV2 and TRBJ1-1; 8 bases agree with TRBD1. Trimming cost V 3 bases and J 4 bases; bases outside gene matches: 4. This CDR3 has 14 residues. Germline assignment: CDR1 SNHLY and CDR2 FYNNEI. DNA of the CDR3: TGTGCCAGCAGTGAGAGACAGGGGACCACTGAAGCTTTCTTT. Its translation: CASSERQGTTEAFF.

This clonotype was detected ten times or more. The chain carries TRBV6-1 and TRBJ1-3; the D is unclear. CDR3 length equals 18 residues. Germline CDR1 and CDR2: MNHNS and SASEGT. The V end was cut by 6 bases, the J end by 8 bases, with 29 bases between. CDR3 in amino acids: CASSWSGSQIRRLDTIYF. DNA of the CDR3: TGTGCCAGCAGCTGGTCCGGGAGCCAGATTCGGCGGCTTGACACCATATATTTT.

This clonotype was counted only a few times. The V call is TRBV29-1, the J call TRBJ1-1; D is ambiguous. Germline V gene data show CDR1 as SQVTM and CDR2 as ANQGSEA. The V gene lost 7 bases and the J gene lost 1 base, with 16 bases spanning the gap. The CDR3 spans 14 residues. Here the CDR3 reads CSAYSTDGNTEAFF. The CDR3 DNA is TGCAGCGCCTACTCCACGGACGGGAACACTGAAGCTTTCTTT.

This clonotype has a handful of counts. V is TRBV9 and J is TRBJ1-2, with 8 nucleotides matching TRBD1. The CDR3 consists of 12 residues. From germline, CDR1 is SGDLS and CDR2 YYNGEE. J gave up 7 bases and V 4 bases, and 3 bases lay outside the gene matches. The CDR3 DNA reads as TGTGCCAGCAGCCCGGACAGGGTTGGCTACACCTTC. It translates to CASSPDRVGYTF.

The sample holds many counts of this clonotype. This chain connects TRBV19 to TRBJ2-3; D possibly corresponds to TRBD2 (5 bases). Trimming removed 4 bases at V and 0 bases at J, with 8 bases between. Germline V gene sequence: CDR1 LNHDA, CDR2 SQIVND (reference sequence). This CDR3 has 14 amino acids. DNA of the CDR3: TGTGCCAGTAGTAGCCCGGGGAGCACAGATACGCAGTATTTT. This encodes CASSSPGSTDTQYF.

This clonotype has just a few counts. The chain couples TRBV6-1 to TRBJ2-7; TRBD2 is a possible D gene (5 bases). Looked up from germline, CDR1 is MNHNS and CDR2 is SASEGT. The CDR3 consists of 13 residues. The ends were cut back, 4 bases at V and 3 bases at J, with 10 bases in the middle. The DNA for the CDR3 is TGTGCCAGCAGTGTTACGGGGAGCTACGAGCAGTACTTC. It translates to CASSVTGSYEQYF.

The genes are TRBV10-3 and TRBJ1-1; TRBD1 is a possible D gene (5 bases). CDR3 length: 13 amino acids. Trimming left V 6 bases short and J 2 bases short, with 10 bases between. Germline V gives CDR1 ENHRY, CDR2 SYGVKD. This CDR3 is CAIRRGENTEAFF. In DNA, the CDR3 is TGTGCCATCAGAAGGGGAGAAAACACTGAAGCTTTCTTT.

V is TRBV20-1 and J is TRBJ2-2; TRBD2 agrees at 13 bases. V was clipped by 3 bases and J by 2 bases; unmatched bases: 3. The V gene's germline CDR1 is DFQATT and CDR2 SNEGSKA (reference sequence). This CDR3 comprises 16 residues. CDR3 in amino acids: CSARTSGRLNTGELFF. The CDR3 DNA sequence: TGCAGTGCTAGGACTAGCGGGAGGCTCAACACCGGGGAGCTGTTTTTT.

This clonotype has ten or more counts. The rearrangement links TRBV29-1 to TRBJ1-1; D unclear. CDR3 length equals 17 residues. Between the trimmed V and J ends, which lost 8 bases and 0 bases, there was a span of 25 bases. Germline V gives CDR1 SQVTM, CDR2 ANQGSEA. The CDR3 reads CSSSVTPSSFVNTEAFF. Here the CDR3 DNA reads TGCAGCAGCTCGGTCACCCCATCGAGCTTTGTGAACACTGAAGCTTTCTTT.

This chain joins TRBV18 and TRBJ1-1; possibly TRBD1 for D (6 bases). CDR3 size: 16 residues. The germline V and J ends were trimmed by 3 bases and 5 bases, with 19 bases remaining between them. Germline assignment: CDR1 KGHSH and CDR2 LQKENI. CDR3 protein: CASSPPVGMRGTEAFF. The CDR3 nucleotides are TGTGCCAGCTCACCGCCGGTGGGTATGAGGGGGACTGAAGCTTTCTTT.

In this sample, this clonotype turned up a few times. The CDR3 loop reads CSVGQLQETQYF. The CDR3 DNA is TGCAGCGTTGGGCAGTTACAAGAGACCCAGTACTTC. The rearrangement links TRBV29-1 to TRBJ2-5; unclear D gene. V was clipped by 4 bases and J by 2 bases, with 8 bases between them. CDR1 is SQVTM, CDR2 ANQGSEA, per germline. This CDR3 is built from 12 residues. Together with reference TRBV29-1 and TRBJ2-5, the CDR3 gives the full variable domain: SAVISQKPSRDICQRGTSLTIQCQVDSQVTMMFWYRQQPGQSLTLIATANQGSEATYESGFVIDKFPISRPNLTFSTLTVSNMSPEDSSIYLCSVGQLQETQYFGPGTRLLVL.

The chain has TRBV11-1 and TRBJ2-1; 13 positions agree with TRBD2. Losses at the gene ends were 3 bases for V and 6 bases for J; bases not matched to a gene: 8. The germline V gene encodes CDR1 SGHAT and CDR2 FQDESV (reference sequence). The CDR3 is 17 amino acids. CDR3 nucleotides: TGTGCCAGCAGCTTCGAGGTAGGACTAGCGGGAGCCAATGAGCAGTTCTTC. Translating gives CASSFEVGLAGANEQFF.

This clonotype was detected a few times. This rearrangement joins TRBV7-2 to TRBJ1-2; a weak D match, TRBD1 (5 bases). Trimming removed 1 base from V and 4 bases from J, with 10 bases in between. CDR3 length equals 14 residues. Germline-derived CDR1 and CDR2 are SGHTA and FQGNSA. The CDR3 sequence: CASSLGGFPYGYTF. The DNA for the CDR3 is TGTGCCAGCAGCTTAGGGGGCTTTCCCTATGGCTACACCTTC.

There are many counts of this clonotype. The V gene is TRBV6-6, the J gene TRBJ2-1, with 9 bases matching TRBD2. Per the germline V gene, CDR1 is MNHNY and CDR2 is SVGAGI (reference sequence). The CDR3 has 17 amino acids. V lost 0 bases to trimming and J lost 3 bases; unmatched junction nucleotides: 6. CDR3 DNA sequence: TGTGCCAGCAGTTACTCAGGGCTAGCGGGAATCTACAATGAGCAGTTCTTC. Protein: CASSYSGLAGIYNEQFF.

The table lists this clonotype with many counts. J is TRBJ2-7 and V is TRBV11-2; tentative D call: TRBD2 (5 bases). V was shortened by 3 bases and J by 5 bases, with 8 bases between the two germline ends. CDR1 and CDR2 from the germline V gene are SGHAT and FQNNGV. The CDR3 spans 12 residues. The CDR3 DNA follows: TGTGCCAGCAGCTTCTCCGGGGACGAGCAGTACTTC. Amino acids: CASSFSGDEQYF.